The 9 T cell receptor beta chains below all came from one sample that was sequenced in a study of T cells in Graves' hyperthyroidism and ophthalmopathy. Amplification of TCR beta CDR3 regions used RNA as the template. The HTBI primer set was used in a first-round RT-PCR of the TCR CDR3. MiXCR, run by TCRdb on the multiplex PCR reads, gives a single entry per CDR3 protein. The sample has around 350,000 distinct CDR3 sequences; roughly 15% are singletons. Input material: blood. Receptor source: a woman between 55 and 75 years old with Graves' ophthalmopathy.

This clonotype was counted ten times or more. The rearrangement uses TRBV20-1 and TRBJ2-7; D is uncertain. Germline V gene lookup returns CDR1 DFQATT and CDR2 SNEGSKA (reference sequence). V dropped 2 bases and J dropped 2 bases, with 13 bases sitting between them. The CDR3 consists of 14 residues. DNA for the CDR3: TGCAGTGCTAGACCACCAGTTGGTACCTACGAGCAGTACTTC. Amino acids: CSARPPVGTYEQYF.

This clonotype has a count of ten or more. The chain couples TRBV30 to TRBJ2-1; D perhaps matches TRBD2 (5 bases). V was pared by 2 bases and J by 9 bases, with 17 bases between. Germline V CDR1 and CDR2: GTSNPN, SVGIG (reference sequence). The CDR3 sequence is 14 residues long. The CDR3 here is CAWSLGGPTSEQFF. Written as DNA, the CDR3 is TGTGCCTGGAGTCTAGGAGGCCCAACAAGTGAGCAGTTCTTC.

CDR3 nucleotide sequence: TGTGCCAGCAGCCCACATAGCGGGGGTTCCTACGAGCAGTACTTC. This codes for CASSPHSGGSYEQYF. The rearrangement uses TRBV9 and TRBJ2-7; 9 bases fit TRBD2. J gave up 1 base and V 4 bases, and 6 bases lay outside the gene matches. CDR1 is SGDLS and CDR2 is YYNGEE in the germline V gene. The CDR3 runs 15 residues.

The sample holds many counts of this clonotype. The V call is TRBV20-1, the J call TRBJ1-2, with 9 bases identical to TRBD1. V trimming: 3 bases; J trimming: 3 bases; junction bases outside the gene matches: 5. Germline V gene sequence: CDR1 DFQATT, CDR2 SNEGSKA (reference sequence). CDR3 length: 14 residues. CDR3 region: CSARGTGTYYGYTF. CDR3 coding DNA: TGCAGTGCTAGGGGGACAGGGACGTACTATGGCTACACCTTC.

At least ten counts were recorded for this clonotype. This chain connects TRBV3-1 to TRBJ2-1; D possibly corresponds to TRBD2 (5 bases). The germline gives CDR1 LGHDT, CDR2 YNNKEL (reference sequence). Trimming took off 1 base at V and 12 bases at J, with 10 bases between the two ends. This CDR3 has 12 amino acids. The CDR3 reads CASSQVIARQFF. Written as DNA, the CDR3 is TGTGCCAGCAGCCAAGTAATAGCGAGGCAGTTCTTC.

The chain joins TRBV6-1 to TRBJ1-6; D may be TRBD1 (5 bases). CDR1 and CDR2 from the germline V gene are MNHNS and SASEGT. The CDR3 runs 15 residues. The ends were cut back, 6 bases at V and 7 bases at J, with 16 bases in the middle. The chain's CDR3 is CASSYARGINSPLHF. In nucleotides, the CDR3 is TGTGCCAGCAGCTACGCACGGGGGATCAATTCACCCCTCCACTTT.

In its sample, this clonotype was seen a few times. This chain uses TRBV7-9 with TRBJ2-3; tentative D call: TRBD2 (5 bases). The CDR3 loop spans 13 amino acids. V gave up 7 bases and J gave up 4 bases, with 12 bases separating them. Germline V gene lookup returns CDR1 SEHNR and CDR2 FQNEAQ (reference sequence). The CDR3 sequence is CASIVRAADTQYF. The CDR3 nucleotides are TGTGCCAGCATCGTTAGAGCGGCAGATACGCAGTATTTT. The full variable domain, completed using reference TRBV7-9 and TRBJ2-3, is DTGVSQNPRHKITKRGQNVTFRCDPISEHNRLYWYRQTLGQGPEFLTYFQNEAQLEKSRLLSDRFSAERPKGSFSTLEIQRTEQGDSAMYLCASIVRAADTQYFGPGTRLTVL.

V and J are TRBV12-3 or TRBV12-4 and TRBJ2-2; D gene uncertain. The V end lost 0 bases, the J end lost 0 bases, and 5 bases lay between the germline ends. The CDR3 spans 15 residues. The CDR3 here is CASSLALANTGELFF. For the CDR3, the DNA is TGTGCCAGCAGTTTAGCGCTAGCGAACACCGGGGAGCTGTTTTTT.

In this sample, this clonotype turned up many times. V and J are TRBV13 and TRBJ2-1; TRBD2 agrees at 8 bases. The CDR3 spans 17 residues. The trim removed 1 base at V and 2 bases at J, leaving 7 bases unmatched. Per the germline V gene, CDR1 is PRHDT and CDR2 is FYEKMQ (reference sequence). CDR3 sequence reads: CASSLEGGGRTYNEQFF. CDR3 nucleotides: TGTGCCAGCAGCTTAGAGGGCGGCGGGAGGACCTACAATGAGCAGTTCTTC.